The 22 T cell receptor beta chains below all came from one sample that was sequenced in a study of identical twins. TCRdb passed the 5' RACE reads through MiXCR, listing each CDR3 protein once. Among 690,000 or so distinct CDR3 sequences listed, 5.5% to 7.5% were seen once. Sequenced material: naive T cells sorted from blood. All receptors derive from a man between 18 and 35 years old in good health.

This clonotype was counted many times. The chain links TRBV12-3 or TRBV12-4 to TRBJ2-2; 10 bases fit TRBD2. The CDR3 covers 15 residues. The V gene end was trimmed by 6 bases and the J gene end by 4 bases; junction bases not matched to a gene: 5. Here the CDR3 reads CASRPSSGSTGELFF. In DNA form, the CDR3 reads TGTGCCAGCAGGCCCTCTAGCGGGAGCACCGGGGAGCTGTTTTTT.

The chain is built from TRBV29-1 and TRBJ1-2; TRBD1 agrees at 11 bases. This CDR3 has 15 amino acids. Trimming removed 3 bases from V and 2 bases from J; junction bases left unmatched: 5. From germline, CDR1 is SQVTM and CDR2 ANQGSEA. This CDR3 is CSVEAGTGGNYGYTF. For the CDR3, the DNA is TGCAGCGTTGAGGCGGGGACAGGGGGGAACTATGGCTACACCTTC.

This clonotype was found a few times. V is TRBV5-1 and J is TRBJ2-1; D not certain. CDR1 SGHRS and CDR2 YFSETQ come from the germline V gene. With 1 base removed from V and 0 bases from J, the gap between germline ends came to 8 bases. The CDR3 is made up of 15 amino acids. CDR3 nucleotides: TGCGCCAGCAGCTTGATGTGGGACTCCTACAATGAGCAGTTCTTC. Translated, it gives CASSLMWDSYNEQFF. Supplemented by reference TRBV5-1 and TRBJ2-1, the full variable domain reads KAGVTQTPRYLIKTRGQQVTLSCSPISGHRSVSWYQQTPGQGLQFLFEYFSETQRNKGNFPGRFSGRQFSNSRSEMNVSTLELGDSALYLCASSLMWDSYNEQFFGPGTRLTVL.

This clonotype was found a few times. V and J are TRBV20-1 and TRBJ1-5; TRBD1 is a possible D gene (5 bases). The ends were cut back, 2 bases at V and 0 bases at J, with 8 bases in the middle. Looked up from germline, CDR1 is DFQATT and CDR2 is SNEGSKA (reference sequence). The CDR3 runs 14 residues. This chain's CDR3 is CSARQGTSNQPQHF. The CDR3 coding sequence is TGCAGTGCTAGACAGGGAACTAGCAATCAGCCCCAGCATTTT.

This rearrangement joins TRBV6-1 to TRBJ1-6; a possible D gene is TRBD1 (6 bases). CDR1 is MNHNS and CDR2 is SASEGT in the germline V gene. The CDR3 has 14 amino acids. V dropped 5 bases and J dropped 9 bases, with 14 bases sitting between them. The DNA for the CDR3 is TGTGCCAGCAGTCAACAGGGTTCGGGTTCACCCCTCCACTTT. Protein product: CASSQQGSGSPLHF.

This clonotype was counted at least ten times. The V gene is TRBV27, the J gene TRBJ2-5, with TRBD1 identical over 11 bases. With V trimmed by 6 bases and J by 5 bases, 5 bases remained unmatched. The CDR3 length is 14 residues. Germline CDR1 is MNHEY and CDR2 is SMNVEV (reference sequence). The CDR3 coding sequence is TGTGCCAGCAGGGACAGGGGGCGTGTGGAGACCCAGTACTTC. Translating gives CASRDRGRVETQYF.

This clonotype was counted between two and nine times. This sequence joins TRBV3-1 and TRBJ2-3, with 11 bases matching TRBD2. Per the germline V gene, CDR1 is LGHDT and CDR2 is YNNKEL (reference sequence). V trimming: 4 bases; J trimming: 4 bases; junction bases outside the gene matches: 7. This CDR3 spans 16 amino acids. CDR3 loop: CASSPPGSGRADTQYF. The CDR3 DNA is TGTGCCAGCAGCCCGCCGGGTAGCGGGAGGGCAGATACGCAGTATTTT.

Ten or more counts support this clonotype. The rearrangement links TRBV29-1 to TRBJ2-1; 8 bases agree with TRBD2. Trimming cost V 7 bases and J 3 bases; bases outside gene matches: 8. Germline loops: CDR1 SQVTM, CDR2 ANQGSEA. The CDR3 length is 14 residues. For the CDR3, the DNA is TGCAGCGGCAACGGAGCGGGAGTCTACAATGAGCAGTTCTTC. Amino acid sequence: CSGNGAGVYNEQFF.

This clonotype occurred many times. The J gene is TRBJ2-5, the V gene TRBV25-1, with 12 bases lining up with TRBD2. The CDR3 loop spans 17 amino acids. Germline V gene lookup returns CDR1 MGHDK and CDR2 SYGVNS. J was trimmed by 5 bases and V by 0 bases; bases with no gene match: 7. In nucleotides, the CDR3 is TGTGCCAGCAGTGAATATGTGACTAGCGGGAGAGGGGAGACCCAGTACTTC. Its protein product is CASSEYVTSGRGETQYF.

At least ten counts were recorded for this clonotype. The genes are TRBV27 and TRBJ1-2; D is possibly TRBD1 (5 bases). The V and J ends lost 5 bases and 10 bases respectively, with 17 bases between them. The CDR3 totals 13 residues. Germline CDR1 reads MNHEY; CDR2 reads SMNVEV (reference sequence). CDR3 in DNA: TGTGCCAGCAGTACCGGGACGGGCTCCAACTACACCTTC. Its translation: CASSTGTGSNYTF.

This clonotype appeared many times. The chain carries TRBV29-1 and TRBJ1-2; 10 bases fit TRBD1. Trimming at V came to 5 bases and at J to 4 bases, leaving 4 bases not matched to a gene. CDR1 and CDR2 (germline): SQVTM, ANQGSEA. The CDR3 covers 13 residues. CDR3 sequence reads: CSVSGTGVYGYTF. The CDR3 bases are TGCAGCGTTTCCGGGACAGGGGTCTATGGCTACACCTTC.

This clonotype was seen repeatedly, ten times or more. The CDR3 loop reads CASSFGKNTEAFF. DNA for the CDR3: TGCGCCAGCAGCTTTGGGAAAAACACTGAAGCTTTCTTT. The chain carries TRBV5-1 and TRBJ1-1; D remains unclear. Germline loops: CDR1 SGHRS, CDR2 YFSETQ. V was pared by 2 bases and J by 2 bases, with 7 bases between. This CDR3 spans 13 amino acids. The variable domain in full, with the rest retrieved from reference TRBV5-1 and TRBJ1-1, is KAGVTQTPRYLIKTRGQQVTLSCSPISGHRSVSWYQQTPGQGLQFLFEYFSETQRNKGNFPGRFSGRQFSNSRSEMNVSTLELGDSALYLCASSFGKNTEAFFGQGTRLTVV.

The rearrangement uses TRBV20-1 and TRBJ1-5, with TRBD1 identical over 7 bases. The germline V gene has CDR1 DFQATT and CDR2 SNEGSKA (reference sequence). With V trimmed by 0 bases and J by 6 bases, 5 bases remained unmatched. The CDR3 runs to 14 residues. In DNA form, the CDR3 reads TGCAGTGCTAGAGATGACAGGGATTTTCAGCCCCAGCATTTT. Its translation: CSARDDRDFQPQHF.

The chain employs TRBV12-3 or TRBV12-4 and TRBJ1-2; TRBD1 matches 7 bases. The CDR3 length is 14 residues. Losses at the gene ends were 4 bases for V and 9 bases for J; bases not matched to a gene: 11. The CDR3 region is CASSSTGTVMSYTF. In nucleotides, the CDR3 is TGTGCCAGCAGTTCGACCGGGACAGTGATGAGCTACACCTTC.

The gene calls are TRBV6-5 and TRBJ1-2; D remains ambiguous. The CDR3 totals 16 residues. Trimming left V 0 bases short and J 7 bases short, with 18 bases between. CDR1 and CDR2 from the germline V gene are MNHEY and SVGAGI. DNA for the CDR3: TGTGCCAGCAGTTACTCGATGGGTTGGATGGCTGCTGGCTACACCTTC. Its protein product is CASSYSMGWMAAGYTF.

This clonotype was seen many times. The chain employs TRBV24-1 and TRBJ2-3, with 8 bases aligning to TRBD1. The CDR3 sequence is 16 residues long. CDR1 KGHDR and CDR2 SFDVKD come from the germline V gene. Trimming removed 3 bases from V and 6 bases from J; junction bases left unmatched: 10. The CDR3: CATSDDRQGIADTQYF. In DNA form, the CDR3 reads TGTGCCACCAGTGATGACCGACAGGGGATAGCGGATACGCAGTATTTT.

This clonotype was counted a few times. The gene calls are TRBV6-2 or TRBV6-3 and TRBJ2-2; D is unresolved. Germline CDR1 and CDR2: MNHEY and SVGEGT. The V end was cut by 7 bases, the J end by 6 bases, with 9 bases between. The CDR3 runs to 12 residues. The CDR3 here is CASMKRSGELFF. The DNA for the CDR3 is TGTGCCAGCATGAAAAGATCCGGGGAGCTGTTTTTT.

The V gene is TRBV20-1, the J gene TRBJ2-5; 7 bases fit TRBD2. V shed 1 base and J 2 bases; nucleotides not matched to a gene: 7. In germline, CDR1 is DFQATT, CDR2 SNEGSKA (reference sequence). CDR3 length: 15 amino acids. This CDR3 reads CSARGLSGKQETQYF. The CDR3 DNA reads TGCAGTGCTAGAGGGTTAAGCGGGAAGCAAGAGACCCAGTACTTC.

This clonotype has a handful of counts. The gene calls are TRBV28 and TRBJ2-1; TRBD2 matches 8 bases. The CDR3 is made up of 16 amino acids. CDR1 is MDHEN, CDR2 SYDVKM, per germline. V was pared by 6 bases and J by 11 bases, with 18 bases of the junction left unmatched. The CDR3 DNA is TGTGCCAGCAGAGAATGGAGAACGAGCGGGAGCGAGAAGCAGTTCTTC. Translating it yields CASREWRTSGSEKQFF.

This clonotype was counted a few times. The chain is built from TRBV30 and TRBJ2-7; TRBD2 aligns across 7 bases. The CDR3 is 13 residues long. Germline-derived CDR1 and CDR2 are GTSNPN and SVGIG (reference sequence). J lost 4 bases, V lost 3 bases, and 6 bases had no gene match. The CDR3 protein is CAWSPGTTYEQYF. CDR3 nucleotides: TGTGCCTGGAGCCCTGGGACTACTTACGAGCAGTACTTC.

The sample holds a few counts of this clonotype. The chain recombines TRBV5-6 with TRBJ2-7, with a weak D call TRBD2 (5 bases). Germline V gives CDR1 SGHDT, CDR2 YYEEEE. Trimming removed 4 bases at V and 3 bases at J, with 17 bases between. The CDR3 is made up of 15 amino acids. CDR3 sequence reads: CASSPGLLTFYEQYF. DNA for the CDR3: TGTGCCAGCAGCCCCGGACTCCTTACCTTCTACGAGCAGTACTTC.

Ten or more counts support this clonotype. The rearrangement uses TRBV5-1 and TRBJ2-2; D ambiguous. CDR1 and CDR2 (germline): SGHRS, YFSETQ. V shed 0 bases and J shed 2 bases, with 8 bases lying between them. This CDR3 is 15 amino acids long. In nucleotides, the CDR3 is TGCGCCAGCAGCTTGGTGGCAGGTAACACCGGGGAGCTGTTTTTT. It specifies CASSLVAGNTGELFF.